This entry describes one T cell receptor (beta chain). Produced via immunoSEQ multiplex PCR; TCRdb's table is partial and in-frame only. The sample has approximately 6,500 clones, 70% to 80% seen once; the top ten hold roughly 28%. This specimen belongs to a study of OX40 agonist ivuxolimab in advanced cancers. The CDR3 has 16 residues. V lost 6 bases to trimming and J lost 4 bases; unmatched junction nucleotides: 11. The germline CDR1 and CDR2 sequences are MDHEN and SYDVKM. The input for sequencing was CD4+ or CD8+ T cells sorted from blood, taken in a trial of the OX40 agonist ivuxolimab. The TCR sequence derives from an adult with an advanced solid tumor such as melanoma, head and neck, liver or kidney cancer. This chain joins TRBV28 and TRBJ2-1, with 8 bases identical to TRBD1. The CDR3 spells CASSSTDRGLYNEQFF. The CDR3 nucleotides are TGTGCCAGCAGCTCCACAGACAGGGGTTTGTACAATGAGCAGTTCTTC.